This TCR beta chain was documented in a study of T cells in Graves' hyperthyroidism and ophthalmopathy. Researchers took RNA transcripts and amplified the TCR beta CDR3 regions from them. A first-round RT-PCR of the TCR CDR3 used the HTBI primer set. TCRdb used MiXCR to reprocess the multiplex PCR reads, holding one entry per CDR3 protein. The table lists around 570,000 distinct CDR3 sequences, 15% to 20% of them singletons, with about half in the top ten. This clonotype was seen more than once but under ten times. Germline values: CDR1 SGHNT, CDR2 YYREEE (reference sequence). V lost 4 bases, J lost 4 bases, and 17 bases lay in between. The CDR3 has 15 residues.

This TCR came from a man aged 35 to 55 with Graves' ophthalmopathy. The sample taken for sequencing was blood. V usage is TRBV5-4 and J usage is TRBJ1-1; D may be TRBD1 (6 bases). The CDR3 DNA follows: TGTGCCAGCAGCCCTAACAGGGCCTTGAGCACTGAAGCTTTCTTT. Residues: CASSPNRALSTEAFF.